Each of the 25 T cell receptor beta chains below was sequenced from the same sample in a study of beta chain features in type 1 diabetes. Every bit of the isolated RNA underwent reverse transcription, so sequencing read expressed TCRB transcripts. Sequencing was performed with immunoSEQ multiplex PCR; in TCRdb, only in-frame clones are kept and a portion is missing. Among 500,000 to 700,000 clones listed, 15% to 18% were seen once. The sample consisted of naive CD4+ T cells from blood. The source is a man aged 18 to 29 in good health.

The chain employs TRBV6-5 and TRBJ1-2, with 10 bases fitting TRBD1. V shed 5 bases and J 7 bases; nucleotides not matched to a gene: 7. This CDR3 region has 14 residues. Germline V gene lookup returns CDR1 MNHEY and CDR2 SVGAGI. The CDR3 sequence: CASSHLRDRGGYTF. The CDR3, as DNA: TGTGCCAGCAGTCACCTTAGGGACAGGGGTGGCTACACCTTC.

The chain links TRBV2 to TRBJ2-2; 9 bases map to TRBD1. CDR3 length: 16 amino acids. The V gene end was trimmed by 2 bases and the J gene end by 4 bases; junction bases not matched to a gene: 5. CDR1 and CDR2 (germline): SNHLY, FYNNEI. CDR3 nucleotides: TGTGCCAGCAGTGAACTCGGGACAGGGTCCACCGGGGAGCTGTTTTTT. It codes for CASSELGTGSTGELFF.

This clone was seen more than once but under ten times. The genes are TRBV6-6 and TRBJ2-7; 9 bases match TRBD1. The CDR3 sequence is 15 residues long. The V gene end was trimmed by 5 bases and the J gene end by 0 bases; junction bases not matched to a gene: 5. Germline loops: CDR1 MNHNY, CDR2 SVGAGI (reference sequence). CDR3 in DNA: TGTGCCAGCAGTGGGACAGGGTTCACCTCCTACGAGCAGTACTTC. It codes for CASSGTGFTSYEQYF.

This clone was seen more than once but under ten times. The CDR3: CASAEGQGGRNYGYTF. In DNA form, the CDR3 reads TGTGCCAGCGCTGAGGGACAGGGTGGACGGAACTATGGCTACACCTTC. The rearrangement links TRBV5-8 to TRBJ1-2; 9 positions agree with TRBD1. The CDR3 has 16 amino acids. Germline V lookup: CDR1 SGHTS, CDR2 YDEGEE. V was clipped by 7 bases and J by 2 bases; unmatched bases: 12.

The V gene is TRBV19, the J gene TRBJ2-7, with a tentative D call TRBD1 (5 bases). The CDR3 runs 17 residues. The V end was cut by 5 bases, the J end by 3 bases, with 23 bases between. Looked up from germline, CDR1 is LNHDA and CDR2 is SQIVND (reference sequence). The CDR3 spells CASSPRDSLLIYYEQYF. The CDR3 DNA sequence: TGTGCCAGTAGTCCCCGAGACAGCCTCCTTATCTACTACGAGCAGTACTTC.

The chain has TRBV4-2 and TRBJ2-7; 12 bases line up with TRBD1. In germline, CDR1 is LGHNA, CDR2 YNFKEQ. The CDR3 totals 16 residues. V lost 0 bases and J lost 5; bases outside the gene matches: 5. CDR3 nucleotides: TGTGCCAGCAGCCAAGATCCCGGGACAGGGGGCCACGAGCAGTACTTC. It encodes CASSQDPGTGGHEQYF.

This clone was counted only a few times. This chain connects TRBV7-3 to TRBJ1-6; D remains ambiguous. The length of the CDR3 is 14 residues. CDR1 is SGHTA and CDR2 is FQGTGA in the germline V gene. V gave up 3 bases and J gave up 7 bases, with 10 bases separating them. CDR3: CASSFAAGNSPLHF. CDR3 nucleotide sequence: TGTGCCAGCAGCTTCGCGGCGGGGAATTCACCCCTCCACTTT.

This rearrangement joins TRBV7-9 to TRBJ1-1; D perhaps matches TRBD1 (5 bases). V was cut by 8 bases and J by 0 bases, with 16 bases left in between. CDR3 length: 15 amino acids. In germline, CDR1 is SEHNR, CDR2 FQNEAQ (reference sequence). The CDR3 spells CASSQGLPMNTEAFF. The CDR3 DNA is TGTGCCAGCTCCCAGGGCCTCCCAATGAACACTGAAGCTTTCTTT.

This clone was recorded a few times. This sequence joins TRBV5-1 and TRBJ2-1; 7 nucleotides align to TRBD1. The CDR3 contains 13 residues. The V segment lost 5 bases and the J segment 4 bases; nucleotides outside the gene matches: 3. The germline CDR1 and CDR2 sequences are SGHRS and YFSETQ. The CDR3 here is CASRRDSYNEQFF. The CDR3 DNA is TGCGCCAGCAGACGGGACAGTTACAATGAGCAGTTCTTC.

The chain recombines TRBV7-3 with TRBJ1-2; 8 nucleotides line up with TRBD1. The CDR3 covers 13 residues. Germline V gene lookup returns CDR1 SGHTA and CDR2 FQGTGA. The V segment lost 5 bases and the J segment 12 bases; nucleotides outside the gene matches: 11. CDR3 in DNA: TGTGCCAGCAGCCAAGAACCGACAGGGGACCACACCTTC. The encoded protein is CASSQEPTGDHTF.

The chain uses TRBV5-6 and TRBJ2-4; D tentatively fits TRBD1 or TRBD2 (6 bases each). The germline V and J ends were trimmed by 3 bases and 6 bases, with 19 bases remaining between them. Germline-derived CDR1 and CDR2 are SGHDT and YYEEEE. The CDR3 covers 16 residues. Here the CDR3 reads CASSWRMGGRGNIQYF. The CDR3 bases are TGTGCCAGCAGCTGGAGGATGGGGGGCAGAGGAAACATTCAGTACTTC. The whole variable domain, remainder taken from reference TRBV5-6 and TRBJ2-4, is DAGVTQSPTHLIKTRGQQVTLRCSPKSGHDTVSWYQQALGQGPQFIFQYYEEEERQRGNFPDRFSGHQFPNYSSELNVNALLLGDSALYLCASSWRMGGRGNIQYFGAGTRLSVL.

V is TRBV5-1 and J is TRBJ2-3; 12 positions agree with TRBD1. From germline, CDR1 is SGHRS and CDR2 YFSETQ. V shed 3 bases and J 6 bases; nucleotides not matched to a gene: 8. The CDR3 loop spans 16 amino acids. The CDR3 is CASSSQGTGGHDTQYF. As DNA, the CDR3 is TGCGCCAGCAGCTCTCAAGGGACAGGGGGCCACGATACGCAGTATTTT.

The chain is built from TRBV4-3 and TRBJ1-1, with 10 bases aligning to TRBD1. The germline gives CDR1 LGHNA, CDR2 YSLEER. J lost 12 bases, V lost 0 bases, and 7 bases had no gene match. CDR3 length: 14 amino acids. The CDR3 DNA reads TGCGCCAGCAGCCAAGATTTGGACAGGGGGTTAACTTTCTTT. Its translation is CASSQDLDRGLTFF.

This clone was detected a few times. The chain joins TRBV5-1 to TRBJ2-3; D perhaps matches TRBD1 (6 bases). Trimming pared 4 bases from V and 2 bases from J, leaving 8 bases between. CDR1 is SGHRS and CDR2 is YFSETQ in the germline V gene. The CDR3 is 13 residues long. The chain's CDR3 is CASSTGITDTQYF. As DNA, the CDR3 is TGCGCCAGCAGCACAGGGATCACAGATACGCAGTATTTT.

The rearrangement links TRBV7-2 to TRBJ2-3; a possible D gene is TRBD2 (6 bases). The V end lost 5 bases, the J end lost 7 bases, and 13 bases lay between the germline ends. The germline V gene has CDR1 SGHTA and CDR2 FQGNSA. The CDR3 is 13 amino acids. DNA of the CDR3: TGTGCCAGCAGCCCTTCTAGCGCCCATACGCAGTATTTT. As protein: CASSPSSAHTQYF.

This clone was counted only a few times. The V gene is TRBV6-5, the J gene TRBJ2-1, with a weak D call TRBD1 (5 bases). This CDR3 has 15 amino acids. Trimming left V 2 bases short and J 5 bases short, with 13 bases between. CDR1 is MNHEY and CDR2 is SVGAGI in the germline V gene. CDR3 bases: TGTGCCAGCAGTTACAGGGGTTGGGCGGACAATGAGCAGTTCTTC. Translating it yields CASSYRGWADNEQFF.

This clone has only a few counts. The genes are TRBV5-4 and TRBJ2-1; 8 bases align to TRBD1. Germline CDR1 is SGHNT and CDR2 is YYREEE (reference sequence). V lost 0 bases to trimming and J lost 8 bases; unmatched junction nucleotides: 10. CDR3 length: 16 residues. CDR3 bases: TGTGCCAGCAGCTTGGGGACAGGGTGGAATTCGTATGAGCAGTTCTTC. Residues: CASSLGTGWNSYEQFF.

This clone was picked up a small number of times. The chain links TRBV5-1 to TRBJ1-1, with unresolved D. This CDR3 is 11 amino acids long. Per the germline V gene, CDR1 is SGHRS and CDR2 is YFSETQ. V dropped 5 bases and J dropped 3 bases, with 5 bases sitting between them. The CDR3 reads CASREDTEAFF. CDR3 coding DNA: TGCGCCAGCAGGGAGGACACTGAAGCTTTCTTT.

This clone was counted only a few times. Other DNA sequences within the sample encode an identical CDR3. The chain combines TRBV20-1 with TRBJ2-7; a weak D match, TRBD1 (5 bases). V shed 6 bases and J shed 2 bases, with 8 bases lying between them. The CDR3 runs to 11 residues. Germline V gene sequence: CDR1 DFQATT, CDR2 SNEGSKA (reference sequence). The CDR3 nucleotides read TGCAGTGCCAGGGAAACCTACGAGCAGTACTTC. This encodes CSARETYEQYF.

The V gene is TRBV28, the J gene TRBJ2-5; a weak D match, TRBD1 (5 bases). Trimming took off 5 bases at V and 5 bases at J, with 15 bases between the two ends. The V gene's germline CDR1 is MDHEN and CDR2 SYDVKM. This CDR3 comprises 14 residues. The CDR3 is CASSRATVLETQYF. DNA of the CDR3: TGTGCCAGCAGTAGGGCGACAGTGTTGGAGACCCAGTACTTC.

About this clone itself: Other DNA sequences of this sample code for an identical CDR3. The chain is built from TRBV7-9 and TRBJ1-1; 8 bases line up with TRBD1. The CDR3 totals 13 residues. Germline trimming cut 4 bases from V and 5 bases from J; bases unmatched to any gene: 3. Germline CDR1 is SEHNR and CDR2 is FQNEAQ (reference sequence). CDR3 in amino acids: CASSYRQGTEAFF. The CDR3 DNA reads as TGTGCCAGCAGCTATCGACAGGGGACTGAAGCTTTCTTT. Together with reference TRBV7-9 and TRBJ1-1, the CDR3 gives the full variable domain: DTGVSQNPRHKITKRGQNVTFRCDPISEHNRLYWYRQTLGQGPEFLTYFQNEAQLEKSRLLSDRFSAERPKGSFSTLEIQRTEQGDSAMYLCASSYRQGTEAFFGQGTRLTVV.

This clone has a count of ten or more. The chain combines TRBV10-3 with TRBJ2-7; D possibly uses TRBD1 or TRBD2 (6 bases each). CDR3 length: 16 amino acids. Germline CDR1 ENHRY, CDR2 SYGVKD. Trimming cost V 0 bases and J 7 bases, with 19 bases left between them. The CDR3 protein is CAISESLGGETEEQYF. The CDR3 bases are TGTGCCATCAGTGAGTCCTTGGGGGGCGAAACTGAAGAGCAGTACTTC.

The chain is built from TRBV4-3 and TRBJ2-7; 9 bases line up with TRBD1. From germline, CDR1 is LGHNA and CDR2 YSLEER. The V gene end was trimmed by 3 bases and the J gene end by 6 bases; junction bases not matched to a gene: 3. This CDR3 region has 13 residues. The CDR3 DNA reads TGCGCCAGCAGCCATACGGACAGGGGCGAGCAGTACTTC. Translating it yields CASSHTDRGEQYF.

This clone was recorded a few times. This chain links TRBV9 with TRBJ2-2; D unclear. The V gene's germline CDR1 is SGDLS and CDR2 YYNGEE. V was shortened by 0 bases and J by 7 bases, with 4 bases between the two germline ends. There are 12 residues in the CDR3. CDR3 sequence reads: CASSVGFGELFF. The CDR3 DNA reads TGTGCCAGCAGCGTAGGCTTCGGGGAGCTGTTTTTT.

This chain uses TRBV10-3 with TRBJ1-6; 8 positions agree with TRBD1. CDR1 and CDR2 from the germline V gene are ENHRY and SYGVKD. Trimming cost V 4 bases and J 4 bases; bases outside gene matches: 3. CDR3 length: 15 amino acids. CDR3 sequence reads: CAISAGGRYNSPLHF. The CDR3 DNA reads as TGTGCCATCAGTGCAGGGGGCCGGTATAATTCACCCCTCCACTTT.